A single sample gave rise to the 17 T cell receptor beta chains below, sequenced in a study of T-cell reconstitution after alpha-beta-depleted transplantation in children. Unique molecular identifiers were incorporated when the TCRbeta library was constructed. TCRdb used MiXCR to reprocess the PCR reads, holding one entry per CDR3 protein. The data show around 800,000 distinct CDR3 sequences, with under 20% seen just once and 5% held by the top ten. The sequencing here drew on PBMCs, mostly from graft donor cells, taken 360 days after TCRalphabeta/CD19-depleted stem cell transplant. All receptors derive from a male patient under 18 who had a stem cell transplant for acute lymphoblastic leukemia, so the T cells may come from the graft donor.

This chain links TRBV20-1 with TRBJ2-1; 7 bases map to TRBD2. The CDR3 totals 12 residues. J was trimmed by 10 bases and V by 4 bases; bases with no gene match: 7. Germline V gene sequence: CDR1 DFQATT, CDR2 SNEGSKA (reference sequence). For the CDR3, the DNA is TGCAGTGCTACGGGGGGAGACTGGGAGCAGTTCTTC. This gives the protein CSATGGDWEQFF.

This chain joins TRBV9 and TRBJ2-7; D possibly matches TRBD1 or TRBD2 (6 bases each). The CDR3 consists of 15 residues. Germline V gene lookup returns CDR1 SGDLS and CDR2 YYNGEE. V lost 4 bases, J lost 7 bases, and 21 bases lay in between. The CDR3 loop reads CASSPPRGLTGEQYF. The CDR3 region has the DNA TGTGCCAGCAGCCCCCCACGGGGGCTTACGGGGGAGCAGTACTTC.

The V and J genes are TRBV7-3 and TRBJ2-3; TRBD2 matches at 8 bases. There are 16 residues in the CDR3. Germline V gives CDR1 SGHTA, CDR2 FQGTGA. J lost 0 bases, V lost 0 bases, and 2 bases had no gene match. Here the CDR3 reads CASSLTPSGSTDTQYF. The CDR3 region has the DNA TGTGCCAGCAGCTTAACGCCTAGCGGGAGCACAGATACGCAGTATTTT. Supplemented by reference TRBV7-3 and TRBJ2-3, the full variable domain reads GAGVSQTPSNKVTEKGKYVELRCDPISGHTALYWYRQSLGQGPEFLIYFQGTGAADDSGLPNDRFFAVRPEGSVSTLKIQRTERGDSAVYLCASSLTPSGSTDTQYFGPGTRLTVL.

This chain uses TRBV10-2 with TRBJ1-1; a weak D match, TRBD1 (5 bases). V lost 3 bases and J lost 3, with 11 bases in between. Germline CDR1 WSHSY, CDR2 SAAADI. The CDR3 runs to 14 residues. DNA of the CDR3: TGCGCCAGCAGTGAAGCAGGGCCCCACACTGAAGCTTTCTTT. It encodes CASSEAGPHTEAFF.

V gene TRBV5-1 combines with J gene TRBJ2-2, with 7 bases identical to TRBD1. CDR3 length: 16 residues. The V gene's germline CDR1 is SGHRS and CDR2 YFSETQ. J lost 3 bases, V lost 0 bases, and 5 bases had no gene match. The CDR3 reads CASSLVGTEDTGELFF. The CDR3 region has the DNA TGCGCCAGCAGCTTGGTTGGGACAGAAGACACCGGGGAGCTGTTTTTT.

This clonotype was seen at least ten times. The chain couples TRBV7-9 to TRBJ2-3; D is uncertain. Trimming pared 6 bases from V and 6 bases from J, leaving 7 bases between. Germline V gene lookup returns CDR1 SEHNR and CDR2 FQNEAQ (reference sequence). The CDR3 has 11 amino acids. The CDR3 sequence: CASSKADTQYF. The CDR3 nucleotides are TGTGCCAGCAGTAAGGCGGATACGCAGTATTTT.

In its sample, this clonotype was seen many times. The chain uses TRBV20-1 and TRBJ2-3; 8 nucleotides align to TRBD2. The trim removed 6 bases at V and 2 bases at J, leaving 7 bases unmatched. Germline V lookup: CDR1 DFQATT, CDR2 SNEGSKA (reference sequence). The CDR3 sequence is 14 residues long. The CDR3 bases are TGCAGTGCACATACTAGCGGATTCACAGATACGCAGTATTTT. Protein sequence: CSAHTSGFTDTQYF.

This clonotype was picked up a small number of times. The chain employs TRBV20-1 and TRBJ2-7; tentative D call: TRBD1 (5 bases). Trimming left V 0 bases short and J 2 bases short, with 14 bases between. The germline gives CDR1 DFQATT, CDR2 SNEGSKA (reference sequence). The CDR3 consists of 15 residues. The CDR3 coding sequence is TGCAGTGCTAGAGATCTAGGAACAGGAGCCTACGAGCAGTACTTC. Translated: CSARDLGTGAYEQYF.

This chain connects TRBV4-1 to TRBJ2-7; TRBD2 matches at 10 bases. CDR3 length: 15 residues. Germline assignment: CDR1 MGHRA and CDR2 YSYEKL. The V gene end was trimmed by 1 base and the J gene end by 6 bases; junction bases not matched to a gene: 6. This CDR3 is CASSQVKLAGFEQYF. The CDR3 DNA sequence: TGCGCCAGCAGCCAAGTTAAACTAGCGGGATTCGAGCAGTACTTC.

In this sample, this clonotype turned up many times. The V and J genes are TRBV5-1 and TRBJ1-2; TRBD1 matches 7 bases. The CDR3 runs 15 residues. The germline V gene encodes CDR1 SGHRS and CDR2 YFSETQ. Trimming cost V 4 bases and J 6 bases; bases outside gene matches: 12. The CDR3, as DNA: TGCGCCAGCAGCAGAGGAGTCTGGACAGGCAATGGCTACACCTTC. It encodes CASSRGVWTGNGYTF.

This clonotype was observed a handful of times. The rearrangement links TRBV2 to TRBJ2-5; possible D gene TRBD1, 5 bases. The V and J ends lost 1 base and 4 bases respectively, with 13 bases between them. There are 15 residues in the CDR3. Germline-derived CDR1 and CDR2 are SNHLY and FYNNEI. CDR3 in amino acids: CASSEDRMRIETQYF. The CDR3 bases are TGTGCCAGCAGTGAAGACAGGATGAGGATAGAGACCCAGTACTTC.

V usage is TRBV19 and J usage is TRBJ2-7; possible D gene TRBD2, 5 bases. This CDR3 has 14 amino acids. Germline V gives CDR1 LNHDA, CDR2 SQIVND (reference sequence). V was cut by 3 bases and J by 7 bases, with 16 bases left in between. CDR3 sequence: CASSMWVEEGEQYF. Here the CDR3 DNA reads TGTGCCAGTAGTATGTGGGTAGAAGAGGGTGAGCAGTACTTC. The full variable domain, completed using reference TRBV19 and TRBJ2-7, is DGGITQSPKYLFRKEGQNVTLSCEQNLNHDAMYWYRQDPGQGLRLIYYSQIVNDFQKGDIAEGYSVSREKKESFPLTVTSAQKNPTAFYLCASSMWVEEGEQYFGPGTRLTVT.

This clonotype has more than one count but fewer than ten. The gene calls are TRBV9 and TRBJ2-1; D is unclear. This CDR3 spans 15 amino acids. V lost 3 bases, J lost 2 bases, and 12 bases lay in between. Germline V gives CDR1 SGDLS, CDR2 YYNGEE. DNA for the CDR3: TGTGCCAGCAGCGCGGACCCGAGGACCTACAATGAGCAGTTCTTC. Translation gives CASSADPRTYNEQFF.

This chain connects TRBV19 to TRBJ1-1; the match to TRBD1 covers 8 bases. Germline lookup yields CDR1 LNHDA and CDR2 SQIVND (reference sequence). The CDR3 is 15 residues long. The junction had 13 bases not matched to a gene; V was cut back by 5 bases and J by 8 bases. CDR3 bases: TGTGCCAGTAGTCCCTCCTGGACAGGGCTTCGAGAAGCTTTCTTT. It yields the protein CASSPSWTGLREAFF.

This clonotype was recorded at least ten times. The J gene is TRBJ2-5, the V gene TRBV9; perhaps D is TRBD1 or TRBD2 (6 bases each). Germline V CDR1 and CDR2: SGDLS, YYNGEE. The CDR3 has 14 amino acids. The V gene lost 4 bases and the J gene lost 2 bases, with 12 bases spanning the gap. This chain's CDR3 is CASSPRGGQETQYF. CDR3 nucleotides: TGTGCCAGCAGCCCCAGAGGGGGGCAAGAGACCCAGTACTTC.

This clonotype was counted many times. V and J are TRBV5-1 and TRBJ2-3; D may be TRBD2 (5 bases). This CDR3 has 14 amino acids. The ends were cut back, 2 bases at V and 2 bases at J, with 9 bases in the middle. The germline gives CDR1 SGHRS, CDR2 YFSETQ. CDR3 nucleotide sequence: TGCGCCAGCAGCTTTGAGGGAAACACAGATACGCAGTATTTT. Translation: CASSFEGNTDTQYF.

This clonotype was observed a few times. The chain combines TRBV12-3 or TRBV12-4 with TRBJ1-2, with 7 bases aligning to TRBD1. V lost 4 bases, J lost 0 bases, and 11 bases stayed unmatched. The CDR3 is made up of 17 amino acids. The CDR3 region has the DNA TGTGCCAGCAGTTCCCCCCGGGACAGTCGGCCTAACTATGGCTACACCTTC. Translating gives CASSSPRDSRPNYGYTF.